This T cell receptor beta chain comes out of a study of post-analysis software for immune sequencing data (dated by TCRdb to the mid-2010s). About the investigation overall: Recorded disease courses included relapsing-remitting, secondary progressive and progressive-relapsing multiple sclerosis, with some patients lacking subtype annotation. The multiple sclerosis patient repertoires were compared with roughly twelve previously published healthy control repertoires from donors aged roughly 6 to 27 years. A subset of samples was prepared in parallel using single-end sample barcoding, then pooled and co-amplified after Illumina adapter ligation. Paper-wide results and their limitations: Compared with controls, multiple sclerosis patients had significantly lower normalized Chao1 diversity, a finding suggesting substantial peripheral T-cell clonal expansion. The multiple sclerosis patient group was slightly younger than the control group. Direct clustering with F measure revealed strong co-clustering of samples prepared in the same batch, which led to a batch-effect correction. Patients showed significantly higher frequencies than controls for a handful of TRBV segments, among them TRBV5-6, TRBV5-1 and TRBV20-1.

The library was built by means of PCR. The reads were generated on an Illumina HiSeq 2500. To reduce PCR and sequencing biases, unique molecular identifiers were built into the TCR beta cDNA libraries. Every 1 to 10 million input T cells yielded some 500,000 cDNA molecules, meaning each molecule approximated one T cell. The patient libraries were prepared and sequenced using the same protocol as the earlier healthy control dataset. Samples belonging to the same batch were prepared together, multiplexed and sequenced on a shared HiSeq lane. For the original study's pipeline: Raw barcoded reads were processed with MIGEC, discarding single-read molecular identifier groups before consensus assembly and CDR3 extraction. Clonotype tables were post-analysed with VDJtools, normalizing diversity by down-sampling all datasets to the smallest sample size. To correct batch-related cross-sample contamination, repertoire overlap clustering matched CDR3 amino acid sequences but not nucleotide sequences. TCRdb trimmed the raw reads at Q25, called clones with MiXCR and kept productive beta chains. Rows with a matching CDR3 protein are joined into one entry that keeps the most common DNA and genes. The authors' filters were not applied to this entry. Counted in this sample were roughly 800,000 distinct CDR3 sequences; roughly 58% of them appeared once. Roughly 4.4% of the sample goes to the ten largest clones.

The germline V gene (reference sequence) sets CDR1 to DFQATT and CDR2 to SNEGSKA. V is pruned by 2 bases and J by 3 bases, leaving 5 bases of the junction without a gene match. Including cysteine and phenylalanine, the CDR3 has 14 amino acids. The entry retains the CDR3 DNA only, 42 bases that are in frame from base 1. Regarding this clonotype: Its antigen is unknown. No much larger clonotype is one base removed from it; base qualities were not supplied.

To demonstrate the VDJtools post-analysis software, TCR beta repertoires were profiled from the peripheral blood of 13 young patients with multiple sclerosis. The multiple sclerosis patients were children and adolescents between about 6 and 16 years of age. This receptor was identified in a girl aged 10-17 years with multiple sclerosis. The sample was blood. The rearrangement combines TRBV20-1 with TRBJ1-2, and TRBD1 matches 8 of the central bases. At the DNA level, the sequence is TGCAGTGCTAGAACAGGGGGATCGGACTATGGCTACACCTTC. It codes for CSARTGGSDYGYTF.